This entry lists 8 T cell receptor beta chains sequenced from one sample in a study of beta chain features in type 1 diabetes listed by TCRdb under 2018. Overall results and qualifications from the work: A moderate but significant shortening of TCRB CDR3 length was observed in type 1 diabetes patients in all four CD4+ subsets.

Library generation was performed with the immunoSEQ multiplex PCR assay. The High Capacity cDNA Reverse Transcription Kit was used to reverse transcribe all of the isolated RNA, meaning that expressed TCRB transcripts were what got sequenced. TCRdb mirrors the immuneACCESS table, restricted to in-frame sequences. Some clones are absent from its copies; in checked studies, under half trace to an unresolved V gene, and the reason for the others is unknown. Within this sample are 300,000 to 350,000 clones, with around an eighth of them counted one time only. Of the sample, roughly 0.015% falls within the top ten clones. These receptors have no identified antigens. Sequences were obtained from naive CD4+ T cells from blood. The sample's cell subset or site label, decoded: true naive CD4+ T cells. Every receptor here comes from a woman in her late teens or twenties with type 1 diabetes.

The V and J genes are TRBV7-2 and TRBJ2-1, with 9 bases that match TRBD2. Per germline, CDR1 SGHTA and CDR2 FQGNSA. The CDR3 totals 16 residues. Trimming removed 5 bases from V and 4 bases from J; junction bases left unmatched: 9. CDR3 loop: CASSRSGSRSYNEQFF. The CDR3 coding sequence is TGTGCCAGCAGCCGTAGCGGGAGTCGTTCGTACAATGAGCAGTTCTTC.

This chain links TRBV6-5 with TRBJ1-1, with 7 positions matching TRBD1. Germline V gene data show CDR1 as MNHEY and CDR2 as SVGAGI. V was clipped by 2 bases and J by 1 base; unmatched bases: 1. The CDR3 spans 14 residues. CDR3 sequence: CASSYGTANTEAFF. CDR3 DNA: TGTGCCAGCAGTTACGGGACAGCGAACACTGAAGCTTTCTTT.

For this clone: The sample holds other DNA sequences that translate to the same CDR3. Here the CDR3 reads CSARPEETQYF. In DNA form, the CDR3 reads TGCAGTGCTAGACCCGAAGAGACCCAGTACTTC. This sequence joins TRBV20-1 and TRBJ2-5; no definite D call. The CDR3 covers 11 residues. In germline, CDR1 is DFQATT, CDR2 SNEGSKA (reference sequence). V dropped 2 bases and J dropped 3 bases, with 4 bases sitting between them.

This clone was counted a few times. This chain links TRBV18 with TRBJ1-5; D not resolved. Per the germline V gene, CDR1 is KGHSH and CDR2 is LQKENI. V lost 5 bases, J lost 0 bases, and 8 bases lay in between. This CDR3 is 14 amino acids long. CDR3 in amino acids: CASSEVYSNQPQHF. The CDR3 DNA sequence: TGTGCCAGCTCAGAGGTCTATAGCAATCAGCCCCAGCATTTT.

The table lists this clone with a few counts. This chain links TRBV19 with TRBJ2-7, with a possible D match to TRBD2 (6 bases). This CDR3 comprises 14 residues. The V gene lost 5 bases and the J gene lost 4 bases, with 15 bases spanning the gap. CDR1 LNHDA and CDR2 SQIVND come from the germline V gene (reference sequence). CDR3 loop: CASSRGGTGYEQYF. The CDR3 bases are TGTGCCAGTAGTCGGGGCGGGACCGGATACGAGCAGTACTTC.

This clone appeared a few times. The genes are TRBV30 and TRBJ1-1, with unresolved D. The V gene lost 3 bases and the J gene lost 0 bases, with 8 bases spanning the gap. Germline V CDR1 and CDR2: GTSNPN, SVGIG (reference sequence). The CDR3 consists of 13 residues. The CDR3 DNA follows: TGTGCCTGGAGGGATACAGTGAACACTGAAGCTTTCTTT. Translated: CAWRDTVNTEAFF.

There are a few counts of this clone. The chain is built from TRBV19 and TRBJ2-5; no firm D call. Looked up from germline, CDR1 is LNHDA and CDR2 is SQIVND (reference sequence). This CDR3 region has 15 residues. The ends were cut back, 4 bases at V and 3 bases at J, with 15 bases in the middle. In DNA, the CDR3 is TGTGCCAGTAGTAGCAAGCTGACATGGGAAGAGACCCAGTACTTC. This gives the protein CASSSKLTWEETQYF.

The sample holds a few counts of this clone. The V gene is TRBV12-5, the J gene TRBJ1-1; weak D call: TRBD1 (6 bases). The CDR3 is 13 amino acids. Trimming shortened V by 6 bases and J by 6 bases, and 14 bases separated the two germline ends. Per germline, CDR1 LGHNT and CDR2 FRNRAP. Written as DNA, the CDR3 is TGTGCTAGTGGGGCCAGGGCAGGGGCTGAAGCTTTCTTT. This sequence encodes CASGARAGAEAFF.